This T cell receptor beta chain was found in a study of cytomegalovirus exposure and HLA in healthy donors. Overall study results and limits: The Asian-associated ancestry cluster reportedly had fewer N-insertions than the approximately 610-donor mean in a later analysis. Researchers catalogued about 160 TCR beta chains as cytomegalovirus-associated.

The study ran its PCR with 60 Vbeta and 13 Jbeta primers. Clones were read by immunoSEQ multiplex PCR, and TCRdb kept only the in-frame ones, dropping some. This sample has some 170,000 clones, with around 79% found just once. The count of this clone is one. The target antigen is unknown. This TCR was sampled from a man in his forties in good health and CMV-seropositive. Sequenced input: PBMCs.

The DNA for the CDR3 is TGTGCCAGCAGCCGGACTAGCGAGCAGTACTTC. As protein: CASSRTSEQYF. This chain joins TRBV7-9 and TRBJ2-7; 7 positions agree with TRBD2. The CDR3 is 11 residues long. V trimming: 5 bases; J trimming: 6 bases; junction bases outside the gene matches: 1. Germline V CDR1 and CDR2: SEHNR, FQNEAQ (reference sequence).